This T cell receptor (beta chain) comes out of a study of molecular identifiers for immune sequencing clone quantification. In the sort, naive CD8 T cells were defined as CD8+CD4-CCR7+CD45RA+. This clonotype was found once. A read error may explain this, as a much larger clone is one base away. In germline, CDR1 is SGHVS, CDR2 FNYEAQ. The CDR3 covers 15 residues. MiXCR, applied by TCRdb to the PCR reads, yields one record per CDR3 protein. This repertoire shows about 40,000 distinct CDR3 sequences, about 24% found once; its top ten account for around 0.98%. Sequencing was done on a sample of naive CD8+ T cells from blood, with Jurkat cell RNA spiked in. Described subset: FACS-sorted CD8+CD4-CCR7+CD45RA+ naive T cells. This sequence joins TRBV7-6 and TRBJ2-6, with D perhaps TRBD1 (5 bases). This clonotype was obtained from a human donor in good health. Some libraries in this study had Jurkat cell RNA spiked in. The CDR3 nucleotides read TGTGCCAGCAGCTCGACAGACTCTGGGGCCAACATCCTGACTTTC. This translates into CASSSTDSGANILTF.